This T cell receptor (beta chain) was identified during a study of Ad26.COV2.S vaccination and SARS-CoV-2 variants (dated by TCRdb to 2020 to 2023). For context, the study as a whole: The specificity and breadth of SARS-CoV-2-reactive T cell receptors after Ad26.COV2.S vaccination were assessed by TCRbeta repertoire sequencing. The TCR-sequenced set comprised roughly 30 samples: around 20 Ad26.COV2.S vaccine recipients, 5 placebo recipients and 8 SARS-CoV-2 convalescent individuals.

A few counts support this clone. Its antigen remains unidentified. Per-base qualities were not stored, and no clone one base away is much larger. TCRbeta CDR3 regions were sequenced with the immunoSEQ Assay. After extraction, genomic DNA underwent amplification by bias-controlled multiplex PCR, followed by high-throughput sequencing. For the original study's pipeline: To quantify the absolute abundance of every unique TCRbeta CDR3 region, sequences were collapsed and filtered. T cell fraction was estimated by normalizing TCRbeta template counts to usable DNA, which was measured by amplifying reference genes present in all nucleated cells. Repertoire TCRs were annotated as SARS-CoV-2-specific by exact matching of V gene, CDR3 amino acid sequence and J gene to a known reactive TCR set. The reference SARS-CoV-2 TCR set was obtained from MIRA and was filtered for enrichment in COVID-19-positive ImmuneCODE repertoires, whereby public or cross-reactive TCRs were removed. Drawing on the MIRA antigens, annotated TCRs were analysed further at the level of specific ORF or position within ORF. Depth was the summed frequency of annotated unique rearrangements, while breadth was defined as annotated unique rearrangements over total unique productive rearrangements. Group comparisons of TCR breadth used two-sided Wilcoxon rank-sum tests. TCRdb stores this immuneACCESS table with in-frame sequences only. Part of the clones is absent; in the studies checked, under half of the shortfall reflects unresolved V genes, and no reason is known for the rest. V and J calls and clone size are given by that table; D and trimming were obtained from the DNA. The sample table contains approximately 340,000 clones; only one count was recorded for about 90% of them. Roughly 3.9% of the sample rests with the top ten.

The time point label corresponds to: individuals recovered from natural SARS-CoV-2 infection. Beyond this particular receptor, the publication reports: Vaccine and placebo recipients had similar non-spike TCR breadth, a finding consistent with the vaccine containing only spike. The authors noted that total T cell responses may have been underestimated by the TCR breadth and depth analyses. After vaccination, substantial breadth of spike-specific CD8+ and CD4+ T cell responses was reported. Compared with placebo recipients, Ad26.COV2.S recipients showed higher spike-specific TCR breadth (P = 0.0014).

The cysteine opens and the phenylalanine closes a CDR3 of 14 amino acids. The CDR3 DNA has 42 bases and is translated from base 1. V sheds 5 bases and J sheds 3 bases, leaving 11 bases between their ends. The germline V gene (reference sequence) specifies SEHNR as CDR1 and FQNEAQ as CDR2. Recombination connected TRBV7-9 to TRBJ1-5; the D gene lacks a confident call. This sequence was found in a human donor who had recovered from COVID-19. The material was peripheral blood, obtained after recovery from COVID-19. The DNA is TGTGCCAGCAGCCGGGAGTCCTTCAATCAGCCCCAGCATTTT. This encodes CASSRESFNQPQHF.